Below, 20 T cell receptor beta chains from the same sample are listed, as sequenced in a study of tumor and adjacent non-tumor tissue in lung cancer. No cell sorting was done before RNA was extracted from the tissue. Distant lung tissue was collected more than 3 cm away from the tumor edge. Three rounds of nested PCR, following a modified ARM-PCR protocol, produced the TCRbeta library. TCRdb ran MiXCR on the multiplex PCR reads and lists one entry per CDR3 protein. The sample contains 98,000 or so distinct CDR3 sequences, 75% to 90% of which appear only once. Input material: distant non-tumor lung tissue. The source of these receptors is a man aged 60-69 years with small cell lung cancer.

To note about this clonotype: Here the CDR3 omits its conserved ending phenylalanine or tryptophan, so a read error is the likely source. Because the CDR3's place on the DNA is in doubt, the DNA is left out and the CDR3 is given as listed by TCRdb. CDR3 region: CAGSKYIRTEFQETQYL. The chain carries TRBV21-1 and TRBJ2-5; the table gives TRBD2 as D, unverified against the DNA. TRBV21-1 is noted as a pseudogene. A total of 17 residues make up the CDR3, ends included.

The rearrangement links TRBV5-1 to TRBJ2-1, with TRBD2 identical over 10 bases. This CDR3 is built from 17 residues. J gave up 15 bases and V 4 bases, and 22 bases lay outside the gene matches. Germline V lookup: CDR1 SGHRS, CDR2 YFSETQ. The CDR3 reads CASSTGERLAGYNKRFF. The CDR3 DNA reads TGCGCCAGCAGCACTGGGGAACGACTAGCGGGTTACAATAAGCGGTTCTTC.

The chain uses TRBV6-1 and TRBJ1-1; 7 nucleotides line up with TRBD1. Per the germline V gene, CDR1 is MNHNS and CDR2 is SASEGT. J lost 11 bases, V lost 5 bases, and 11 bases had no gene match. This CDR3 has 13 residues. This CDR3 reads CASSIDRDVLAFF. The CDR3 nucleotides read TGTGCCAGCAGTATTGACAGGGACGTGTTGGCTTTCTTT.

The V gene is TRBV12-3 or TRBV12-4, the J gene TRBJ1-2; D might be TRBD1 (5 bases). The CDR3 spans 16 residues. Trimming cost V 2 bases and J 4 bases, with 17 bases left between them. CDR3 sequence: CASSLPGGAFSYGYTF. CDR3 coding DNA: TGTGCCAGCAGTTTACCCGGTGGGGCCTTTAGCTATGGCTACACCTTC.

This clonotype was seen many times. The rearrangement joins TRBV5-4 to TRBJ1-1, with D perhaps TRBD1 (6 bases). Between the trimmed V and J ends, which lost 4 bases and 5 bases, there was a span of 24 bases. Germline-derived CDR1 and CDR2 are SGHNT and YYREEE (reference sequence). This CDR3 has 17 amino acids. CDR3: CASSRGRSGAPGTEAFF. The CDR3 region has the DNA TGTGCCAGCAGCCGGGGGAGATCAGGGGCCCCGGGGACTGAAGCTTTCTTT.

The chain uses TRBV20-1 and TRBJ1-1; a weak D match, TRBD1 (5 bases). Germline V CDR1 and CDR2: DFQATT, SNEGSKA (reference sequence). The CDR3 is made up of 14 amino acids. V was clipped by 5 bases and J by 5 bases, with 18 bases between them. As DNA, the CDR3 is TGCAGTGCTCGACGGGGGACGGGGAATACTGAAGCTTTCTTT. As protein: CSARRGTGNTEAFF.

Worth noting for this clonotype: At one of its ends the junction is not consistent with the germline gene, which may arise from a read error. The J gene is TRBJ2-3, the V gene TRBV6-5; 7 positions match TRBD2. This CDR3 has 15 amino acids. CDR1 is MNHEY, CDR2 SVGAGI, per germline. CDR3 protein: CASGYQTGGPYTQYF. The CDR3 nucleotides read TGTGCCAGCGGTTATCAGACGGGGGGACCATATACGCAGTATTTT.

The chain couples TRBV28 to TRBJ2-2, with TRBD2 as a possible D gene (5 bases). The CDR3 is made up of 12 amino acids. V lost 6 bases, J lost 8 bases, and 10 bases lay in between. Per the germline V gene, CDR1 is MDHEN and CDR2 is SYDVKM. Written as DNA, the CDR3 is TGTGCCAGCAGGGAGGTGGAGGGGGAGCTGTTTTTT. This codes for CASREVEGELFF.

A remark on this clonotype: Given a much more abundant clone one base away, this may be a read error. The chain employs TRBV5-1 and TRBJ2-7, with 11 nucleotides matching TRBD1. The CDR3 has 14 residues. CDR1 is SGHRS, CDR2 YFSETQ, per germline. The CDR3 DNA is TGCGCCAGCAGGCCCGGGACAGGGGGTTACGAGCAGCACTTC. Translation: CASRPGTGGYEQHF.

Of note for this clonotype: The DNA is left out, because the CDR3 cannot be placed on it with certainty; the CDR3 is given as TCRdb lists it. V is TRBV7-8 and J is TRBJ2-1; TRBD2 is taken as the D call from the table, unchecked against the DNA. The CDR3 is 15 amino acids long, termini counted. CDR1 is SGHVS, CDR2 FQNEAQ, per germline. CDR3 residues: CASSWVAGGANEQSF.

As regards this clonotype: Compared with germline, one end of the junction differs, possibly owing to a read error. The genes are TRBV5-4 and TRBJ2-2; a weak D match, TRBD2 (6 bases). The germline gives CDR1 SGHNT, CDR2 YYREEE (reference sequence). This CDR3 region has 16 residues. The CDR3 sequence is CASHMTGREKTGELFF. CDR3 DNA sequence: TGTGCCAGCCATATGACGGGACGGGAGAAGACCGGGGAGCTCTTTTTT.

On this clonotype: Germline is not matched at one junction end, which may reflect a read error. This chain links TRBV5-1 with TRBJ1-1; the D is unclear. Germline CDR1 and CDR2: SGHRS and YFSETQ. This CDR3 contains 13 residues. The CDR3 DNA reads TGTGCCTGCAGCTTGGGTCGGAACACTGAAGCTTTCTTT. Its protein product is CACSLGRNTEAFF.

This clonotype is classed as medium-sized (0.01 to 0.1%). The genes are TRBV6-5 and TRBJ2-1; D remains ambiguous. The CDR3 is 12 amino acids. Germline V CDR1 and CDR2: MNHEY, SVGAGI. V shed 4 bases and J shed 4 bases, with 5 bases lying between them. This CDR3 is CASSSTYNEQFF. CDR3 sequence (DNA): TGTGCCAGCAGTTCGACTTACAATGAGCAGTTCTTC.

On this clonotype itself: A much larger clone lies a single base off, so this may be a read error. V usage is TRBV5-1 and J usage is TRBJ1-4; 9 positions match TRBD1. Germline V gene data show CDR1 as SGHRS and CDR2 as YFSETQ. This CDR3 contains 14 residues. The CDR3: CASSQGQGYGKMFF. CDR3 bases: TGCGCCAGCAGCCAAGGACAGGGGTACGGAAAAATGTTTTTT.

As regards this clonotype: A junction boundary mismatches the germline segment, possibly from a read error. The V call is TRBV11-2, the J call TRBJ2-5; no firm D call. The CDR3 totals 13 residues. In germline, CDR1 is SGHAT, CDR2 FQNNGV. The CDR3 here is CASGLEPVGTQYF. CDR3 coding DNA: TGTGCCAGCGGCTTAGAACCCGTAGGGACCCAGTACTTC. Combining the CDR3 with reference TRBV11-2 and TRBJ2-5 gives the whole variable domain EAGVAQSPRYKIIEKRQSVAFWCNPISGHATLYWYQQILGQGPKLLIQFQNNGVVDDSQLPKDRFSAERLKGVDSTLKIQPAKLEDSAVYLCASGLEPVGTQYFGPGTRLLVL.

This clonotype was observed once. One end of the junction does not line up with germline, which may come from a read error. CDR3 protein: CPSSTDRGQETQNF. The DNA of the CDR3 is TGTCCCAGTAGCACAGACAGGGGACAAGAGACCCAGAACTTC. The gene calls are TRBV7-8 and TRBJ2-5; 8 bases fit TRBD1. CDR3 size: 14 residues. Germline CDR1 is SGHVS and CDR2 is FQNEAQ.

Comment on this clonotype: A junction boundary mismatches the germline segment, possibly from a read error. This chain uses TRBV6-6 with TRBJ1-4; no firm D call. Germline assignment: CDR1 MNHNY and CDR2 SVGAGI (reference sequence). CDR3 length: 15 residues. CDR3 amino acids: CARSRNGKTNEKLSF. The CDR3 DNA follows: TGTGCCAGAAGTCGTAACGGGAAAACTAATGAAAAACTGTCTTTT.

CDR3 DNA sequence: TGCGCCAGCAATGTATTCAAATACAATGAGCAGTTCTTC. Translated, it gives CASNVFKYNEQFF. The chain carries TRBV10-2 and TRBJ2-1; D is uncertain. This CDR3 is 13 amino acids long. V lost 7 bases, J lost 4 bases, and 11 bases lay in between. Germline-derived CDR1 and CDR2 are WSHSY and SAAADI.

This clonotype was observed once. One junction end does not reproduce the germline sequence, and a read error may be involved. This chain connects TRBV6-1 to TRBJ1-4, with a weak D call TRBD1 (5 bases). The CDR3 consists of 16 residues. Germline V gene data show CDR1 as MNHNS and CDR2 as SASEGT. The CDR3 region is CASSVKRDGSSEILFF. CDR3 DNA: TGTGCAAGCAGTGTAAAACGGGACGGGAGTAGTGAAATACTGTTTTTT.

Points on this clonotype: The CDR3 end shows no conserved phenylalanine or tryptophan, and so a read error is likely. The DNA is omitted, as the CDR3 cannot be located on it reliably, and the CDR3 follows TCRdb's listing. The CDR3 spells CASSFTASEVNEQFL. The chain uses TRBV5-1 and TRBJ2-1; the table calls TRBD2, which could not be checked here. Germline V gives CDR1 SGHRS, CDR2 YFSETQ. Counting both end residues, the CDR3 totals 15 amino acids.